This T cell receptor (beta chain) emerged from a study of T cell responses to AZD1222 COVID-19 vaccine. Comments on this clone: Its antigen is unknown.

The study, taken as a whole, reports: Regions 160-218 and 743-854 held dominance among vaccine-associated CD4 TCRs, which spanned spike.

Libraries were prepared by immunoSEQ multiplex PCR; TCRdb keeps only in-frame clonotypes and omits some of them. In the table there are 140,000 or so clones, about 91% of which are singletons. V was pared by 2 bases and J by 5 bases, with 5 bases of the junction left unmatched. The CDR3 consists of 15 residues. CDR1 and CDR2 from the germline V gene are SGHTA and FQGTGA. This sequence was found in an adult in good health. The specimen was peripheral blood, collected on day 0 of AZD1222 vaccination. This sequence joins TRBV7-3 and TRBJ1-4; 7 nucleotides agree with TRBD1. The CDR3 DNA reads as TGTGCCAGCAGCTTATCCGGGACAGCGAATGAAAAACTGTTTTTT. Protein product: CASSLSGTANEKLFF. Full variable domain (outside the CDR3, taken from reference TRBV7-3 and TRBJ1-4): GAGVSQTPSNKVTEKGKYVELRCDPISGHTALYWYRQSLGQGPEFLIYFQGTGAADDSGLPNDRFFAVRPEGSVSTLKIQRTERGDSAVYLCASSLSGTANEKLFFGSGTQLSVL.